This TCR beta chain was captured by sequencing in a study of T-cell reconstitution after alpha-beta-depleted transplantation in children. Losses at the gene ends were 7 bases for V and 3 bases for J; bases not matched to a gene: 15. The CDR3 runs 16 residues. This clonotype was seen repeatedly, ten times or more. Its antigen is not identified. The authors prepared the TCRbeta library with unique molecular identifiers. TCRdb redid the calling of the PCR reads with MiXCR, one entry per CDR3 protein. This sample yields about 110,000 distinct CDR3 sequences, of which under 25% are seen a single time; roughly a tenth belongs to the top ten. Findings and limits, study-wide: The high TCRbeta diversity at day 60 in some patients came from surviving recipient T cells and thymic progenitors. Reports say that about two months after transplant, the alpha-beta T cells came out of several hundred graft clones that had expanded. By one year post-transplant, T-cell counts and diversity largely arose from T cells that were newly produced.

The source of this sequence is a male patient aged 2 to 10 who had a stem cell transplant for chronic granulomatous disease, so the T cells may come from the graft donor. The sample was PBMCs, mostly from graft donor cells, taken 180 days after TCRalphabeta/CD19-depleted stem cell transplant. This chain links TRBV23-1 with TRBJ2-7, with TRBD1 matching 7 bases. TRBV23-1 belongs to the ORF category, with a function that is uncertain. This CDR3 is CASNPLRDSHIYEQYF. DNA of the CDR3: TGCGCCAGCAACCCTCTCAGGGACAGTCACATCTACGAGCAGTACTTC.